This T cell receptor beta chain derives from a study of blood T cells in healthy people across ages. Overall study findings and caveats: Diversity of TCR beta per million T cells declined in a roughly linear way with age.

With a J-beta primer mix and a sample-barcoded 5' primer, a second PCR ran about 7 to 12 cycles. Each cDNA molecule was tagged by a template-switch adaptor that had 12 random nucleotides. A single record per CDR3 protein comes from TCRdb applying MiXCR to the 5' RACE reads. This sample has more than 900,000 distinct CDR3 sequences, with 20% to 25% found just once. V was cut by 4 bases and J by 7 bases, with 14 bases left in between. CDR1 is SQVTM and CDR2 is ANQGSEA in the germline V gene. The CDR3 sequence is 13 residues long. Total RNA extracted from each sample amounted to at least 5 micrograms. Points on this clonotype: Its target is not known.

This sample also belongs to another study, concerning T cells of mothers and their children. In that study: T cell clones that were persistent and microchimeric went undetected.

Sequenced input: blood. This receptor was identified in a girl aged 2 to 10 in good health. The V and J genes are TRBV29-1 and TRBJ2-1, with D tentatively TRBD1 or TRBD2 (5 bases each). The CDR3 nucleotides are TGCAGCGTTGTCCCAGGGAGTCCGAATGAGCAGTTCTTC. Its translation: CSVVPGSPNEQFF.